These T cell receptor beta chains were read from a single sample in a study of T cell repertoires in cytomegalovirus infection. Antigens for these TCRs are unknown. TCRdb recomputed calls from the reads with MiXCR, one row per CDR3 protein. This sample has about 130,000 distinct CDR3 sequences, with approximately 24% found just once. Input material: PBMCs, sequenced either directly or after in vitro stimulation (not recorded which). These receptor sequences come from a human donor in good health (CMV status not recorded). Some clones in this sample may be carry-over from other donors' samples. CDR3s include the opening cysteine and the closing phenylalanine or tryptophan. A D gene is named only where the DNA matches it firmly. Where a row states a size, it is once, few, many or the class of an expanded clone; other rows omit it.

TRBJ1-2,NA,NA,TRBV4-1,TGCGCCAGCAGCCAAGCGAACAGGGAGGGCTACACCTTC,CASSQANREGYTF
TRBJ2-4,NA,few,TRBV20-1,TGCAGTGCTAGTGGACGGGAACTTAGCTTCAAAAACATTCAGTACTTC,CSASGRELSFKNIQYF
TRBJ2-3,NA,NA,TRBV4-1,TGCGCCAGCAGCCAAGGGGGACAAAGCACAGATACGCAGTATTTT,CASSQGGQSTDTQYF
TRBJ2-7,NA,NA,TRBV6-2/TRBV6-3,TGTGCCAGCAAGGGGGTCGGCTACGAGCAGTACTTC,CASKGVGYEQYF
TRBJ2-5,NA,NA,TRBV28,TGTGCCAGCGGCTTAGGGGTTGGAGAAGAGACCCAGTACTTC,CASGLGVGEETQYF
TRBJ2-3,TRBD2,NA,TRBV7-7,TGTGCTAGCAGCCCTGGACTAGCGGGAGTAACAAGCACAGATACGCAGTATTTT,CASSPGLAGVTSTDTQYF
TRBJ1-5,NA,NA,TRBV20-1,TGCAGTGCTAGTTACCGGGGGGGGGGCAATCAGCCCCAGCATTTT,CSASYRGGGNQPQHF
TRBJ2-2,TRBD1,NA,TRBV27,TGTGCCAGCAGTCCACCGGGACAGGGGGATCCGAACACCGGGGAGCTGTTTTTT,CASSPPGQGDPNTGELFF
TRBJ2-1,TRBD2,few,TRBV6-6,TGTGCCAGCAGTTACTCTAGCGGGAGTGGTTACAATGAGCAGTTCTTC,CASSYSSGSGYNEQFF
TRBJ2-7,NA,many,TRBV7-2,TGTGCCAGCAGCTTCCCGCCCTACGAGCAGTACTTC,CASSFPPYEQYF
TRBJ1-2,TRBD1,few,TRBV19,TGTGCCAGTAGTATAGCGACAGGGAGCTACACCTTC,CASSIATGSYTF
TRBJ2-7,TRBD1,many,TRBV4-1,TGCGCCAGCAGCCCGGTCCTTAGGGGGCAGGAGCAGTACTTC,CASSPVLRGQEQYF
TRBJ2-7,TRBD1,few,TRBV20-1,TGCAGTGCTAGGGGCAGGGGGCTGGGCGAGCAGTACTTC,CSARGRGLGEQYF
TRBJ2-7,NA,NA,TRBV5-6,TGTGCCAGCAGGACTAGCCGACAGGGAAAGGCATCGAGCGGGAGTATCTTCTACGAGCAGTACTTC,CASRTSRQGKASSGSIFYEQYF
TRBJ2-5,TRBD2,NA,TRBV11-2,TGTGCCAGCAGCTTAGCCCGGACTAGCGGACAAGAGACCCAGTACTTC,CASSLARTSGQETQYF
TRBJ1-1,TRBD1,few,TRBV20-1,TGCAGTGCTCCCCCGGGGACAGTGAACACTGAAGCTTTCTTT,CSAPPGTVNTEAFF
TRBJ1-3,NA,NA,TRBV14,TGTGCCAGCAGCCAAGAATGGGGAAACACCATATATTTT,CASSQEWGNTIYF